This T cell receptor (beta chain) was identified during a study of Tregs in tolerant kidney transplant recipients. This clone was found a few times. The antigen is not known. Study-wide points: No direct test of biological reproducibility was done here.

Using immunoSEQ multiplex PCR, the repertoire was profiled, and TCRdb retains in-frame clones only, with some absent. The table shows just under 20,000 clones, with less than 70% occurring only once. CDR1 and CDR2 from the germline V gene are KGHSH and LQKENI. The V gene end was trimmed by 4 bases and the J gene end by 3 bases; junction bases not matched to a gene: 3. The length of the CDR3 is 14 residues. The sequence came from a human donor in good health. The chain links TRBV18 to TRBJ1-2; TRBD1 aligns across 9 bases. Sequenced material: Tregs from blood cultured with allogeneic cells. CDR3 DNA: TGTGCCAGCTCACTGGACAGGGGAGACTATGGCTACACCTTC. The encoded protein is CASSLDRGDYGYTF.